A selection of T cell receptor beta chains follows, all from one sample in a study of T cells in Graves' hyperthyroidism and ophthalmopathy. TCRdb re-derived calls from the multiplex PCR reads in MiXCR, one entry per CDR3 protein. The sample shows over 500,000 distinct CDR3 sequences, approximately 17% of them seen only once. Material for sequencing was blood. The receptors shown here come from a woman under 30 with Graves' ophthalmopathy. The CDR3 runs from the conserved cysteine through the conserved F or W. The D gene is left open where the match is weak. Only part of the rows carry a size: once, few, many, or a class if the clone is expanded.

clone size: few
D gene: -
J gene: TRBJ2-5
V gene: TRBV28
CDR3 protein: CASSVVGQRVQYF
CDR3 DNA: TGTGCCAGCAGTGTTGTAGGACAGAGGGTCCAGTACTTC

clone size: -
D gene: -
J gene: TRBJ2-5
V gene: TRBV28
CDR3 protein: CASSLYQVPQYF
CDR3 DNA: TGTGCCAGCAGTTTATATCAGGTTCCCCAGTACTTC

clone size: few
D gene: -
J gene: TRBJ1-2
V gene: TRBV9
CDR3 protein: CASSPQTGSAGYTF
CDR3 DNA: TGTGCCAGCAGCCCTCAAACAGGGTCGGCTGGCTACACCTTC

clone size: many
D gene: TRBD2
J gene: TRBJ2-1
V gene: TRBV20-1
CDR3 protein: CSGTSGNEQFF
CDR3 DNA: TGCAGTGGGACTAGCGGCAATGAGCAGTTCTTC

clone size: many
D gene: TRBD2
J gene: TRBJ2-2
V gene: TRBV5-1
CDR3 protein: CASSLGEGRTGELFF
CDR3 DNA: TGCGCCAGCAGCTTGGGGGAGGGCAGAACCGGGGAGCTGTTTTTT

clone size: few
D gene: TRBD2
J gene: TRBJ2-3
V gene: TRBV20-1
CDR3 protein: CSASGPGTSGIATDTQYF
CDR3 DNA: TGCAGTGCTAGTGGTCCCGGGACTAGCGGGATAGCCACAGATACGCAGTATTTT

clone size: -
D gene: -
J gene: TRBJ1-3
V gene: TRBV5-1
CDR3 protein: CASSLDAGSGNTIYF
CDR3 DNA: TGCGCCAGCAGCTTGGACGCGGGCTCTGGAAACACCATATATTTT

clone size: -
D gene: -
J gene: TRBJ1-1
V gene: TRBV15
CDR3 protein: CATHAGTDFKNTEAFF
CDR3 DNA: TGTGCCACCCACGCAGGAACGGATTTCAAGAACACTGAAGCTTTCTTT

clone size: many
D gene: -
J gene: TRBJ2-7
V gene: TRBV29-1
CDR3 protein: CSVEGGTYEQYF
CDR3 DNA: TGCAGCGTCGAGGGGGGCACCTACGAGCAGTACTTC

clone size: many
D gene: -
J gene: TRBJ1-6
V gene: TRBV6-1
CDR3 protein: CASWPRAGGSPLHF
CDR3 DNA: TGTGCCAGCTGGCCCCGAGCAGGAGGGTCACCCCTCCACTTT

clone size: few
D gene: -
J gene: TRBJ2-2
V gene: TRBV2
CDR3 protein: CASSEESSFNTGELFF
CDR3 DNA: TGTGCCAGCAGTGAAGAATCAAGCTTTAACACCGGGGAGCTGTTTTTT

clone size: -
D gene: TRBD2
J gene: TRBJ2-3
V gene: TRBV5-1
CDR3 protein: CASSLTSSTLIAGTRLTDTQYF
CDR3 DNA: TGCGCCAGCAGCTTGACGTCGTCAACCCTGATAGCGGGAACCAGACTCACAGATACGCAGTATTTT

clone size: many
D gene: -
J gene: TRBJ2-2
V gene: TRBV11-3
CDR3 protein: CASSLDVPPGELFF
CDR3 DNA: TGTGCCAGCAGCTTAGATGTCCCTCCCGGGGAGCTGTTTTTT

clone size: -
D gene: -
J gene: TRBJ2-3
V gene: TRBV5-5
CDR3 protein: CASKTAGALDTQYF
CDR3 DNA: TGTGCCAGCAAGACTGCGGGGGCGTTGGATACGCAGTATTTT

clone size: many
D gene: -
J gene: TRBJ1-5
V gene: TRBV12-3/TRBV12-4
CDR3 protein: CASSLIREGQPQHF
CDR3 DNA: TGTGCCAGCAGTTTAATCAGGGAGGGTCAGCCCCAGCATTTT

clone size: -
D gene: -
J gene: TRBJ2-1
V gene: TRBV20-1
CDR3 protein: CSPLDDNSEQFF
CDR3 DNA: TGCAGTCCGCTAGACGATAATTCTGAGCAGTTCTTC

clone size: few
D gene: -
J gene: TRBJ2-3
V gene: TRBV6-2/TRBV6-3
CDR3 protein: CASGFPSTDTQYF
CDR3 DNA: TGTGCCAGCGGGTTTCCTAGCACAGATACGCAGTATTTT

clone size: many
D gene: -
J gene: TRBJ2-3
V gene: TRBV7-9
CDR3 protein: CASSLSRASVTADTQYF
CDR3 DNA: TGTGCCAGCAGCCTCTCCAGGGCTAGCGTCACCGCAGATACGCAGTATTTT

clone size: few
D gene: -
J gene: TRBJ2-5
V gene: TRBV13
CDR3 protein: CASSFPGRIKYF
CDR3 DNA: TGTGCCAGCAGCTTCCCGGGCCGCATAAAGTACTTC

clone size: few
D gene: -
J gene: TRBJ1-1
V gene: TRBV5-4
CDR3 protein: CASSPNPREDTEAFF
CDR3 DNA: TGTGCCAGCAGCCCAAACCCCAGGGAGGACACTGAAGCTTTCTTT

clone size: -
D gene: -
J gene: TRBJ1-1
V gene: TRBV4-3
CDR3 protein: CASSQSWSGDMNTEAFF
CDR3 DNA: TGCGCCAGCAGCCAAAGCTGGTCGGGGGATATGAACACTGAAGCTTTCTTT

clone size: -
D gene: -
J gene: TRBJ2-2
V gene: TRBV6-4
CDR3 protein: CASSDSEGVGELFF
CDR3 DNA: TGTGCCAGCAGTGACTCGGAGGGAGTCGGGGAGCTGTTTTTT

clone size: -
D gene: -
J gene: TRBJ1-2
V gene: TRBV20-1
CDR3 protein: CSARDGISLGYGYTF
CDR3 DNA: TGCAGTGCTAGAGATGGGATCTCCTTGGGCTATGGCTACACCTTC

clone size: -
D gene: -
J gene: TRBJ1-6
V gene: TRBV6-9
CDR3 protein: CASSYSGRQLYNSPLHF
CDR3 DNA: TGTGCCAGCAGTTACAGTGGCAGGCAGCTCTATAATTCACCCCTCCACTTT

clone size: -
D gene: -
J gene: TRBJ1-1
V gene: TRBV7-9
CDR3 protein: CASRHRVANTEAFF
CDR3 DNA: TGTGCCAGCAGGCACAGGGTCGCGAACACTGAAGCTTTCTTT

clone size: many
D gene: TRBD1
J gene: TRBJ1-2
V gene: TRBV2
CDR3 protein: CASSVTRDRVDYGYTF
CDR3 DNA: TGTGCCAGCAGTGTTACCCGGGACAGGGTTGACTATGGCTACACCTTC

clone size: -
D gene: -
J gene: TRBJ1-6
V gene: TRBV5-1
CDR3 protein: CASSLDLQSSYNSPLHF
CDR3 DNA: TGCGCCAGCAGCTTGGACCTACAGAGCTCCTATAATTCACCCCTCCACTTT

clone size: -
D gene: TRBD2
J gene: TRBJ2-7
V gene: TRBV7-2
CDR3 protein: CASSLDSGNYEQYF
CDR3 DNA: TGTGCCAGCAGCTTGGATAGCGGGAACTACGAGCAGTACTTC

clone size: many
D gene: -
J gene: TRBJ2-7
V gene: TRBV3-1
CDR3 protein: CASSRGQDGPYEQYF
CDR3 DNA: TGTGCCAGCAGCCGCGGCCAGGACGGTCCCTACGAGCAGTACTTC

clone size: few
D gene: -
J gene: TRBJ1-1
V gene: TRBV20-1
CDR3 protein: CSATFRRGGNTEAFF
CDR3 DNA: TGCAGTGCTACCTTCCGCCGGGGGGGGAACACTGAAGCTTTCTTT

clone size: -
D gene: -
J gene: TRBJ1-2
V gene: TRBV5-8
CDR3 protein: CASSLQHRGDGYTF
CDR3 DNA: TGTGCCAGCAGCTTGCAGCATAGGGGGGATGGCTACACCTTC

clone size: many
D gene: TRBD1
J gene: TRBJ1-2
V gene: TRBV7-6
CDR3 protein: CASSPGQGGFWGYTF
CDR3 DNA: TGTGCCAGCAGCCCCGGACAGGGGGGTTTTTGGGGCTACACCTTC

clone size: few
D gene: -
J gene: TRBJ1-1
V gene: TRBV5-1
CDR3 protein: CASSYQTADKEAFF
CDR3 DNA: TGCGCCAGCAGCTATCAGACGGCCGATAAAGAAGCTTTCTTT

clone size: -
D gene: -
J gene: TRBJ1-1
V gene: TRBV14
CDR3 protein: CASSLGVGGSNTEAFF
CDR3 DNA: TGTGCCAGCAGCTTGGGGGTCGGCGGATCGAACACTGAAGCTTTCTTT

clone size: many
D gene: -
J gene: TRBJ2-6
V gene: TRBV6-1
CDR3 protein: CASSEALRQSGANVLTF
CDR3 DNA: TGTGCCAGCAGTGAAGCGCTTCGACAGTCTGGGGCCAACGTCCTGACTTTC

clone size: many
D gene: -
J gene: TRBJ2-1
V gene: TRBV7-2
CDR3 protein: CASSSEGGGSYNEQFF
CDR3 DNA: TGTGCCAGCAGCTCTGAAGGGGGAGGGTCCTACAATGAGCAGTTCTTC

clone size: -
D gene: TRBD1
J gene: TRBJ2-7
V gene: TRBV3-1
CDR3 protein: CASSRQSGTGDYEQYF
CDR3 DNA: TGTGCCAGCAGCCGACAATCCGGGACAGGCGACTACGAGCAGTACTTC

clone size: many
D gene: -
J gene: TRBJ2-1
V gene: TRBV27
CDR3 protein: CASSPPWAVGNNEQFF
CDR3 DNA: TGTGCCAGCAGTCCCCCCTGGGCCGTCGGTAACAATGAGCAGTTCTTC

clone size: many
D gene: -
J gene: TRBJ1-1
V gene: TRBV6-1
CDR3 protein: CASSEIAPDTEAFF
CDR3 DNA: TGTGCCAGCAGTGAGATAGCCCCGGACACTGAAGCTTTCTTT

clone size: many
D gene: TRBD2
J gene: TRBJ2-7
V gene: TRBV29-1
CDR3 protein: CSVEGLAGDGEQYF
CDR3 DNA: TGCAGCGTTGAAGGACTAGCGGGAGACGGCGAGCAGTACTTC

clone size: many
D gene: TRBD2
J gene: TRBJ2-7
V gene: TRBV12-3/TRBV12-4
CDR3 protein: CASSAGLAGGPYEQYF
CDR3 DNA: TGTGCCAGCAGTGCAGGACTAGCGGGAGGTCCCTACGAGCAGTACTTC

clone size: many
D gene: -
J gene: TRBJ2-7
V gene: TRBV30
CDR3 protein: CAWSPGGGPYEQYF
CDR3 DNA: TGTGCCTGGAGTCCAGGAGGGGGCCCCTACGAGCAGTACTTC

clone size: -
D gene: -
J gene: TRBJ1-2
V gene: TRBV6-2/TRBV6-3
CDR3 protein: CASSHKGPNYGYTF
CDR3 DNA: TGTGCCAGCAGTCACAAGGGGCCTAACTATGGCTACACCTTC

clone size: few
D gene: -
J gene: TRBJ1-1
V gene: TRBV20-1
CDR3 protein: CSARDTGMFTEAFF
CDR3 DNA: TGCAGTGCTAGAGATACAGGGATGTTCACTGAAGCTTTCTTT

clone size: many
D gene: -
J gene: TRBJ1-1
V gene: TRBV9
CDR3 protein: CASSVDTEAFF
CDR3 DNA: TGTGCCAGCAGCGTAGACACTGAAGCTTTCTTT

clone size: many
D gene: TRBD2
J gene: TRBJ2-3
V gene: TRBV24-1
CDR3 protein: CATKVAGEDTQYF
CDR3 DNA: TGTGCCACCAAGGTAGCGGGGGAAGATACGCAGTATTTT

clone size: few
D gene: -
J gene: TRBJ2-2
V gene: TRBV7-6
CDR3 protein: CASSSAANTGELFF
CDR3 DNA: TGTGCCAGCAGCTCAGCGGCGAACACCGGGGAGCTGTTTTTT

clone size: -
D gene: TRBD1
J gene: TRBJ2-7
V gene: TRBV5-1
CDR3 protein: CASSLDGQGYEQYF
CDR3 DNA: TGCGCCAGCAGCTTGGACGGACAGGGCTACGAGCAGTACTTC

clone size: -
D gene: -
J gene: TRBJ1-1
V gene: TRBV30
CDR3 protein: CAWSLQGATEAFF
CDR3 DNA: TGTGCCTGGAGCCTCCAGGGAGCCACTGAAGCTTTCTTT